Listed below are T cell receptor beta chains from one sample, sequenced in a study of shared clonotypes between healthy human individuals. Sequencing was performed with immunoSEQ multiplex PCR; in TCRdb, only in-frame clones are kept and a portion is missing. The sample records over a million clones, around 98.5% being singletons. The sequencing input was naive CD4+ T cells sorted from blood. The receptors were gathered from a man aged 30 to 39 in good health. Each CDR3 is given with its conserved first and last residue. The D gene is left open where the match is weak. Clone size, where shown, is once, few, many, or a class for clones that have expanded.

TRBJ1-4 | - | TRBV11-1 | - | TGTGCCAGCAGCTCATACCGGGAGACTTCAACTAATGAAAAACTGTTTTTT | CASSSYRETSTNEKLFF
TRBJ2-3 | - | TRBV5-4 | once | TGTGCCAGCAGCCGGGGCCCCAGCACAGATACGCAGTATTTT | CASSRGPSTDTQYF
TRBJ2-7 | - | TRBV7-2 | - | TGTGCCAGCAGCTTAATACAGGGAAGCGGAGCCTTTTCCTACGAGCAGTACTTC | CASSLIQGSGAFSYEQYF
TRBJ2-3 | - | TRBV5-1 | - | TGCGCCAGCAGCTTGGCCGTAGGGGTCGATACGCAGTATTTT | CASSLAVGVDTQYF
TRBJ1-1 | - | TRBV6-1 | - | TGTGCCAGCAGTGAAGCGGCCCTTGGGGACACTGAAGCTTTCTTT | CASSEAALGDTEAFF
TRBJ2-7 | TRBD1 | TRBV28 | - | TGTGCCAGCAGCCGAGGGGGCGCGAGCTCCTACGAGCAGTACTTC | CASSRGGASSYEQYF
TRBJ2-3 | TRBD1 | TRBV28 | - | TGTGCCAGCAGTTTACGAGGGGGCGCAGATACGCAGTATTTT | CASSLRGGADTQYF
TRBJ2-1 | - | TRBV6-5 | - | TGTGCCAGCAGTTACTCGGACCTCAATGAGCAGTTCTTC | CASSYSDLNEQFF
TRBJ1-2 | - | TRBV18 | - | TGTGCCAGCTCACCCGATGGGGGGGCTATCTATGGCTACACCTTC | CASSPDGGAIYGYTF
TRBJ2-7 | - | TRBV5-1 | - | TGCGCCAGCAGCTTCGAGGGGCCCTACGAGCAGTACTTC | CASSFEGPYEQYF
TRBJ2-1 | TRBD2 | TRBV4-2 | - | TGTGCCAGCAGCCGAGAAACATCTAGCGGGAGGGCTAATGAGCAGTTCTTC | CASSRETSSGRANEQFF
TRBJ2-7 | - | TRBV6-6 | once | TGTGCCAGCAGGGCCCGTCGACAGGCATCCTACGAGCAGTACTTC | CASRARRQASYEQYF